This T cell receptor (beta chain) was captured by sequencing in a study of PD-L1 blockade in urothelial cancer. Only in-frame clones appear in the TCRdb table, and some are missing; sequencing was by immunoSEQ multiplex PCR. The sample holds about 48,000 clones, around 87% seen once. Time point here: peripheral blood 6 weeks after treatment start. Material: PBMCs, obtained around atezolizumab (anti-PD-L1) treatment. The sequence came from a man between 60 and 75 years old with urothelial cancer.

CDR3 sequence: CASSPSTGYGNTIYF. The CDR3 coding sequence is TGTGCCAGCAGTCCGTCGACAGGGTACGGAAACACCATATATTTT. The rearrangement joins TRBV6-5 to TRBJ1-3; 7 positions match TRBD1. The CDR3 has 15 amino acids. Trimming took 5 bases from V and 4 from J; bases not matched to a gene: 8. CDR1 is MNHEY and CDR2 is SVGAGI in the germline V gene.